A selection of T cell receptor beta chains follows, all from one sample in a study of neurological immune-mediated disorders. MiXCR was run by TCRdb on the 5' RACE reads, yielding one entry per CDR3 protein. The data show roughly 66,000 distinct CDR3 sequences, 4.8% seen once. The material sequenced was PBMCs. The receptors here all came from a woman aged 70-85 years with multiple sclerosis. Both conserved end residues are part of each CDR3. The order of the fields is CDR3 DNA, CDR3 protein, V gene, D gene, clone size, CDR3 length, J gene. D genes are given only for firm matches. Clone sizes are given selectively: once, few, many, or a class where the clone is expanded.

DNA: TGTGCCAGCAGTTTAGCCTTAGGACAGGGCCCTTATGGCTACACCTTC; CDR3: CASSLALGQGPYGYTF; V: TRBV12-3/TRBV12-4; D: TRBD1; size: -; length: 16; J: TRBJ1-2
DNA: TGTGCCACCAGCACTCCATTCCGGACTAGCGGGGGCCGTGGGGTCCTCTCCTACAATGAGCAGTTCTTC; CDR3: CATSTPFRTSGGRGVLSYNEQFF; V: TRBV15; D: TRBD2; size: many; length: 23; J: TRBJ2-1
DNA: TGCGCCAGCAGTCGGACTAGCGGGAGCCTTACCTACGAGCAGTACTTC; CDR3: CASSRTSGSLTYEQYF; V: TRBV10-2; D: TRBD2; size: many; length: 16; J: TRBJ2-7
DNA: TGCAGTGCTAGAGAAGTCCGGGCCCAGATGACCAAAAACATTCAGTACTTC; CDR3: CSAREVRAQMTKNIQYF; V: TRBV20-1; D: -; size: -; length: 17; J: TRBJ2-4
DNA: TGTGCCAGCAGTGGACGGGACAGTCCCCCCTATGGCTACACCTTC; CDR3: CASSGRDSPPYGYTF; V: TRBV25-1; D: TRBD1; size: many; length: 15; J: TRBJ1-2
DNA: TGTGCCAGCAGCCCCGAGCAGTGGTGGAGGCCTCCCGTGAATGAGCAGTTCTTC; CDR3: CASSPEQWWRPPVNEQFF; V: TRBV7-9; D: -; size: many; length: 18; J: TRBJ2-1
DNA: TGTGCCAGCAGCAACGAGGCGGGAGATGCTATTGAGCAGTTCTTC; CDR3: CASSNEAGDAIEQFF; V: TRBV7-3; D: TRBD2; size: many; length: 15; J: TRBJ2-1
DNA: TGCAGTGCTAGAGTGGTTGGCAGGTCCGCAGTCTATGGCTACACCTTC; CDR3: CSARVVGRSAVYGYTF; V: TRBV20-1; D: -; size: many; length: 16; J: TRBJ1-2
DNA: TGTGCCAGCAGCTCAACTAGCGGGAGGGCCGATTTCCATGAGCAGTTCTTC; CDR3: CASSSTSGRADFHEQFF; V: TRBV7-2; D: TRBD2; size: many; length: 17; J: TRBJ2-1
DNA: TGTGCCAGCAGCCCTACACAATCTAACTATGGCTACACCTTC; CDR3: CASSPTQSNYGYTF; V: TRBV7-8; D: -; size: many; length: 14; J: TRBJ1-2
DNA: TGTGCCAGCAGTTACTCGGGACTAGCGGGAGCCAAAAACATTCAGTACTTC; CDR3: CASSYSGLAGAKNIQYF; V: TRBV6-5; D: TRBD2; size: many; length: 17; J: TRBJ2-4
DNA: TGTGCCAGCAGCAACAGTGGGACTGAAGCTTTCTTT; CDR3: CASSNSGTEAFF; V: TRBV7-8; D: -; size: many; length: 12; J: TRBJ1-1
DNA: TGTGCTAGTGGATGGCGGGAGGTCAACAATGAGCAGTTCTTC; CDR3: CASGWREVNNEQFF; V: TRBV12-5; D: TRBD2; size: many; length: 14; J: TRBJ2-1
DNA: TGTGCCAGCAGCCGCCTTGATTACAATGAGCAGTTCTTC; CDR3: CASSRLDYNEQFF; V: TRBV14; D: -; size: many; length: 13; J: TRBJ2-1
DNA: TGCAGTGCTAGAGTACTCAGCGGTCCGCAGTATTTT; CDR3: CSARVLSGPQYF; V: TRBV20-1; D: -; size: many; length: 12; J: TRBJ2-3
DNA: TGTGCCAGCAGCCCGCAGGAGGGGTACAATGAGCAGTTCTTC; CDR3: CASSPQEGYNEQFF; V: TRBV7-9; D: -; size: many; length: 14; J: TRBJ2-1
DNA: TGCGCCAGCAGCTTGTTTACTAGCGGGAGAAATGAGCAGTTCTTC; CDR3: CASSLFTSGRNEQFF; V: TRBV5-1; D: TRBD2; size: many; length: 15; J: TRBJ2-1
DNA: TGCGCCAGCAGCCTACGCGGGGGCAGGTACGAGCAGTACTTC; CDR3: CASSLRGGRYEQYF; V: TRBV4-1; D: -; size: many; length: 14; J: TRBJ2-7
DNA: TGCGCCAGCAGCCAAGCCGGGGAGCTGTTTTTT; CDR3: CASSQAGELFF; V: TRBV4-3; D: -; size: many; length: 11; J: TRBJ2-2
DNA: TGTGCCAGCAGCGACCAGGGTCCGGATCAGCCCCAGCATTTT; CDR3: CASSDQGPDQPQHF; V: TRBV7-6; D: -; size: -; length: 14; J: TRBJ1-5
DNA: TGTGCCAGCAGCCGAAGGGACAGCTCCGGGGCCAACGTCCTGACTTTC; CDR3: CASSRRDSSGANVLTF; V: TRBV11-2; D: TRBD1; size: -; length: 16; J: TRBJ2-6
DNA: TGTGCCAGCAGTTACCGCCTGAACACTGAAGCTTTCTTT; CDR3: CASSYRLNTEAFF; V: TRBV6-5; D: -; size: many; length: 13; J: TRBJ1-1
DNA: TGCAGTGCCCGGACCTCCGGGGAGACCCAGTACTTC; CDR3: CSARTSGETQYF; V: TRBV20-1; D: -; size: many; length: 12; J: TRBJ2-5
DNA: TGTGACAGCAGCAAAGGGGCGCAGACCCAGTACTTC; CDR3: CDSSKGAQTQYF; V: TRBV3-1; D: -; size: -; length: 12; J: TRBJ2-5
DNA: TGCGCCAGCAGCTCGGGGACATACACTGAAGCTTTCTTT; CDR3: CASSSGTYTEAFF; V: TRBV5-1; D: -; size: many; length: 13; J: TRBJ1-1
DNA: TGCGCCAGCAGCTTGGGGCTAGCGAACTACAATGAGCAGTTCTTC; CDR3: CASSLGLANYNEQFF; V: TRBV5-1; D: -; size: many; length: 15; J: TRBJ2-1
DNA: TGTGCCAGCAGTTACGCCGCTAGCGTTACTGGAGGGGAGCTGTTTTTT; CDR3: CASSYAASVTGGELFF; V: TRBV6-5; D: -; size: many; length: 16; J: TRBJ2-2
DNA: TGTGCCAGCAGCCCACATGTGTGGCGGGAGGGCTACGAGCAGTACTTC; CDR3: CASSPHVWREGYEQYF; V: TRBV12-3/TRBV12-4; D: TRBD2; size: many; length: 16; J: TRBJ2-7
DNA: TGCGCCAGCAGCTTACAGGGCGGGAGGGCCGAGGAGACCCAGTACTTC; CDR3: CASSLQGGRAEETQYF; V: TRBV5-1; D: TRBD2; size: many; length: 16; J: TRBJ2-5
DNA: TGCAGCGTTATTCGAGCAACTAACACCGGGGAGCTGTTTTTT; CDR3: CSVIRATNTGELFF; V: TRBV29-1; D: -; size: many; length: 14; J: TRBJ2-2
DNA: TGCAGTGCTAGAGATAGCGCAACGAACACCGGGGAGCTGTTTTTT; CDR3: CSARDSATNTGELFF; V: TRBV20-1; D: -; size: few; length: 15; J: TRBJ2-2
DNA: TGTGCCAGCAGCGTAGAGGCCAGGCCTAATTCACCCCTCCACTTT; CDR3: CASSVEARPNSPLHF; V: TRBV9; D: -; size: many; length: 15; J: TRBJ1-6
DNA: TGCAGTGCTAGAGAATTAGTCGGCCATCGTAATGAAAAACTGTTTTTT; CDR3: CSARELVGHRNEKLFF; V: TRBV20-1; D: -; size: few; length: 16; J: TRBJ1-4
DNA: TGTGCCACCGGGACTAGCGGGAACGATGAGCAGTTCTTC; CDR3: CATGTSGNDEQFF; V: TRBV12-3/TRBV12-4; D: TRBD2; size: many; length: 13; J: TRBJ2-1
DNA: TGCGCCAGCAGCTCGCTAGCGGGGCAATCCTACGAGCAGTACTTC; CDR3: CASSSLAGQSYEQYF; V: TRBV5-1; D: TRBD2; size: many; length: 15; J: TRBJ2-7
DNA: TGTGCCAGTAGGGGGGGCCTCTCTGGGGCCAACGTCCTGACTTTC; CDR3: CASRGGLSGANVLTF; V: TRBV19; D: -; size: few; length: 15; J: TRBJ2-6
DNA: TGCAGTGCTAGAGATGTCGGGACAGTTGGGAACACTGAAGCTTTCTTT; CDR3: CSARDVGTVGNTEAFF; V: TRBV20-1; D: TRBD1; size: many; length: 16; J: TRBJ1-1
DNA: TGTGCCAGCAGCGCGGGACAGTTCTCTGGAAACACCATATATTTT; CDR3: CASSAGQFSGNTIYF; V: TRBV5-8; D: TRBD1; size: many; length: 15; J: TRBJ1-3
DNA: TGCAGCGTTGGGGGGGCTACAGGGGGCCGGGAGACCCAGTACTTC; CDR3: CSVGGATGGRETQYF; V: TRBV29-1; D: TRBD1; size: many; length: 15; J: TRBJ2-5